The 3 T cell receptor beta chains below were found in one sample sequenced in a study of blood T cell repertoires in COVID-19. The assay was immunoSEQ multiplex PCR, and TCRdb's table has in-frame clones only and misses some. Of 100,000 or so clones listed, about 90% are singletons. The sample taken for sequencing was peripheral blood. The origin of the receptors is a man aged 50 or older with acute or convalescent COVID-19.

V usage is TRBV5-1 and J usage is TRBJ1-1, with D maybe TRBD1 (5 bases). Trimming left V 0 bases short and J 12 bases short, with 21 bases between. There are 15 residues in the CDR3. CDR1 is SGHRS and CDR2 is YFSETQ in the germline V gene. CDR3 in amino acids: CASSLGPSGVSSSFF. The CDR3 DNA sequence: TGCGCCAGCAGCTTGGGACCCTCGGGGGTTTCTTCGTCTTTCTTT.

V gene TRBV3-1 (or the pseudogene TRBV3-2) combines with J gene TRBJ2-2, with 8 bases aligning to TRBD2. Germline CDR1 LGHDT, CDR2 YNNKEL (reference sequence). V shed 7 bases and J 2 bases; nucleotides not matched to a gene: 3. There are 14 residues in the CDR3. The CDR3 reads CASKAGVNTGELFF. DNA for the CDR3: TGTGCCAGCAAAGCGGGGGTTAACACCGGGGAGCTGTTTTTT.

J is TRBJ2-1 and V is TRBV13; the D gene is possibly TRBD2 (5 bases). Germline V CDR1 and CDR2: PRHDT, FYEKMQ (reference sequence). Trimming cost V 3 bases and J 5 bases, with 23 bases left between them. The CDR3 is 18 amino acids. CDR3 amino acids: CASSFPPFERFGDNEQFF. CDR3 nucleotides: TGTGCCAGCAGCTTTCCCCCCTTCGAGCGTTTCGGGGACAATGAGCAGTTCTTC.